The clone carrying this T cell receptor beta chain turned up a few times. No antigen is known for it. Germline V lookup: CDR1 SGHTA, CDR2 FQGNSA. V was pared by 0 bases and J by 2 bases, with 9 bases between. This CDR3 contains 15 residues. The data were taken from a study of blood T cells in healthy people across ages. Study conclusions and caveats: The unknown donor CMV status may have confounded expanded clonotype changes. It was the long-lived donors that had more naive CD4+ cells and higher diversity than aged donors.

The donors, aged about 6 to 100, were healthy Caucasians from Russia. A J-beta primer mix and a sample-barcoded 5' primer were used in a second PCR of about 7 to 12 cycles. Each CDR3 protein gets one entry after TCRdb re-called the 5' RACE reads with MiXCR. The sample lists some 750,000 distinct CDR3 sequences; 20% to 25% were seen once. The TCR originated in a man in his 70s in good health. The sequencing input was blood. The V and J genes are TRBV7-2 and TRBJ2-3; D may match TRBD1 or TRBD2 (5 bases each). The CDR3 DNA reads as TGTGCCAGCAGCTTAGCCGGGACCCCCACAGATACGCAGTATTTT. This gives the protein CASSLAGTPTDTQYF.